The next 26 T cell receptor beta chains were all read from a single sample in a study of molecular identifiers for immune sequencing clone quantification. Each CDR3 protein gets one entry after TCRdb re-called the PCR reads with MiXCR. Of some 590,000 distinct CDR3 sequences in the sample, less than 30% are singletons; the top ten hold 0.7% to 0.95%. The sequenced sample consisted of naive CD8+ T cells from blood, with Jurkat cell RNA spiked in. Subset given: FACS-sorted CD8+CD4-CCR7+CD45RA+ naive T cells. The receptors stem from a human donor in good health. Some libraries in this study had Jurkat cell RNA spiked in.

This clonotype was seen only a few times. The chain uses TRBV19 and TRBJ2-7; 7 nucleotides match TRBD1. V trimming: 3 bases; J trimming: 5 bases; junction bases outside the gene matches: 10. The CDR3 covers 15 residues. The germline V gene encodes CDR1 LNHDA and CDR2 SQIVND (reference sequence). The CDR3 region is CASSIEDRVFNEQYF. The CDR3 DNA sequence: TGTGCCAGTAGTATTGAAGACAGGGTTTTCAACGAGCAGTACTTC.

The chain is built from TRBV20-1 and TRBJ1-6, with 7 bases lining up with TRBD1. Trimming cost V 4 bases and J 3 bases; bases outside gene matches: 12. The CDR3 extends over 17 amino acids. CDR1 and CDR2 (germline): DFQATT, SNEGSKA (reference sequence). The CDR3 nucleotides read TGCAGTGCTAATCCTACAGGGGTTCGTGTCTATAATTCACCCCTCCACTTT. Translation gives CSANPTGVRVYNSPLHF.

This clonotype was observed at least ten times. J is TRBJ2-3 and V is TRBV29-1; TRBD2 matches at 9 bases. With V trimmed by 6 bases and J by 4 bases, 8 bases remained unmatched. Germline V gene sequence: CDR1 SQVTM, CDR2 ANQGSEA. The CDR3 totals 14 residues. DNA of the CDR3: TGCAGCGTCCGGGGTAGCGGGAGTGCAGATACGCAGTATTTT. It specifies CSVRGSGSADTQYF.

The table lists this clonotype with many counts. The genes are TRBV7-2 and TRBJ2-3; D is possibly TRBD2 (6 bases). The CDR3 covers 16 residues. Looked up from germline, CDR1 is SGHTA and CDR2 is FQGNSA. Trimming left V 5 bases short and J 2 bases short, with 17 bases between. The CDR3 sequence: CASSTSIPLTTDTQYF. The DNA of the CDR3 is TGTGCCAGCAGCACTAGCATCCCCCTAACCACAGATACGCAGTATTTT.

This clonotype has only a few counts. This sequence joins TRBV5-1 and TRBJ2-5; tentatively, D is TRBD1 (7 bases). The germline gives CDR1 SGHRS, CDR2 YFSETQ. The CDR3 is 14 residues long. V shed 0 bases and J shed 7 bases, with 13 bases lying between them. In DNA, the CDR3 is TGCGCCAGCAGCTTGGGACAGGGACTCGTGACCCAGTACTTC. It encodes CASSLGQGLVTQYF.

Regarding this clonotype: Possible read error: a much larger clone is one base away. The chain employs TRBV27 and TRBJ1-2; TRBD1 agrees at 8 bases. The J segment lost 8 bases and the V segment lost 3 bases, leaving 8 bases of the junction unmatched. From germline, CDR1 is MNHEY and CDR2 SMNVEV (reference sequence). This CDR3 has 14 residues. CDR3 nucleotide sequence: TGTGCCAGCAGTTTGGGCAGGGGGCTTTCCGGCTACACCTTC. This sequence encodes CASSLGRGLSGYTF.

About this clonotype itself: This may be a read error, as it is one base from a much larger clone. The CDR3 carries no conserved terminal phenylalanine or tryptophan, so it likely arises from a read error. V usage is TRBV5-1 and J usage is TRBJ2-3; D not resolved. The CDR3 is 14 residues long. Germline values: CDR1 SGHRS, CDR2 YFSETQ. Trimming left V 3 bases short and J 0 bases short, with 8 bases between. The CDR3 DNA reads TGCGCCAGCAGCTCCGACCCTAGCACAGATACGCAGTATGTT. As protein: CASSSDPSTDTQYV.

The J gene is TRBJ2-7, the V gene TRBV28, with D unresolved. CDR3 length: 14 amino acids. V was trimmed by 3 bases and J by 0 bases, leaving 9 bases between them. CDR1 and CDR2 from the germline V gene are MDHEN and SYDVKM. CDR3 residues: CASSFPGYSYEQYF. The CDR3 DNA follows: TGTGCCAGCAGTTTTCCTGGGTACTCCTACGAGCAGTACTTC.

This clonotype was picked up many times. The V and J genes are TRBV6-2 or TRBV6-3 and TRBJ1-1; 7 positions agree with TRBD1. Germline V lookup: CDR1 MNHEY, CDR2 SVGEGT. With 8 bases clipped from V and 5 bases from J, the junction kept 8 bases outside the gene matches. The CDR3 runs 13 residues. The CDR3 nucleotides are TGTGCCAGCCTTGCGGTACAGGGGACTGAAGCTTTCTTT. Encoded protein: CASLAVQGTEAFF.

There are many counts of this clonotype. The rearrangement uses TRBV7-6 and TRBJ1-4; D is possibly TRBD1 (6 bases). The CDR3 spans 15 residues. Germline lookup yields CDR1 SGHVS and CDR2 FNYEAQ. Trimming removed 2 bases at V and 8 bases at J, with 15 bases between. The chain's CDR3 is CASSLNRESGEKLFF. The CDR3 DNA sequence: TGTGCCAGCAGCTTAAACAGGGAATCGGGGGAAAAACTGTTTTTT.

This clonotype has only one observation. J is TRBJ2-7 and V is TRBV6-2 or TRBV6-3, with D possibly matching TRBD1 (6 bases). Germline CDR1 and CDR2: MNHEY and SVGEGT. CDR3 length equals 13 residues. V was pared by 10 bases and J by 2 bases, with 15 bases between. In DNA, the CDR3 is TGTGCCACAGGGGTAGGGGAGACCTACGAGCAGTACTTC. It yields the protein CATGVGETYEQYF.

The CDR3 region has the DNA TGTGCCAGCAGCGCCATGGGGGGCAGGTACGAGCAGTACTTC. It is translated as CASSAMGGRYEQYF. The genes are TRBV7-8 and TRBJ2-7; the D call may be TRBD1 or TRBD2 (6 bases each). Trimming removed 5 bases from V and 4 bases from J, with 15 bases in between. Germline values: CDR1 SGHVS, CDR2 FQNEAQ. CDR3 length: 14 amino acids.

V usage is TRBV30 and J usage is TRBJ1-6; 9 bases map to TRBD1. V lost 8 bases to trimming and J lost 10 bases; unmatched junction nucleotides: 15. In germline, CDR1 is GTSNPN, CDR2 SVGIG (reference sequence). The CDR3 has 15 residues. The CDR3 loop reads CATPGTGTFGSPLHF. The CDR3 DNA sequence: TGTGCCACCCCCGGGACAGGGACTTTTGGATCACCCCTCCACTTT.

This clonotype appeared many times. The rearrangement links TRBV21-1 to TRBJ1-4; the table's TRBD1 call for D was not verified on the DNA. TRBV21-1 is assigned pseudogene status. The CDR3 totals 14 residues. CDR3 bases: TGTGCCAGCAGCAAAAGGAAACAGGATGAAAAACTGTTTTTT. Amino acid sequence: CASSKRKQDEKLFF.

The rearrangement links TRBV24-1 to TRBJ2-2; 10 bases agree with TRBD1. This CDR3 region has 18 residues. With V trimmed by 5 bases and J by 0 bases, 8 bases remained unmatched. Germline loops: CDR1 KGHDR, CDR2 SFDVKD. The CDR3 sequence: CATSGIPGQGTNTGELFF. The CDR3 nucleotides are TGTGCCACCAGTGGAATTCCGGGACAGGGGACGAACACCGGGGAGCTGTTTTTT.

Worth noting for this clonotype: One base away lies a much larger clone, so this may be a sequencing read error. This chain links TRBV6-6 with TRBJ2-7; the D call may be TRBD1 or TRBD2 (6 bases each). The CDR3 loop spans 16 amino acids. Trimming left V 7 bases short and J 1 base short, with 20 bases between. Looked up from germline, CDR1 is MNHNY and CDR2 is SVGAGI (reference sequence). CDR3 nucleotide sequence: TGTGCCAGCATCCTTAACTTCGGGGGCCCTTCCTACGAGCAGTACTTC. It yields the protein CASILNFGGPSYEQYF.

This chain connects TRBV5-6 to TRBJ2-7; D gene ambiguous. The germline V and J ends were trimmed by 2 bases and 2 bases, with 11 bases remaining between them. The CDR3 is made up of 14 amino acids. In germline, CDR1 is SGHDT, CDR2 YYEEEE. CDR3 protein: CASSFVQVAYEQYF. The CDR3 bases are TGTGCCAGCAGCTTTGTACAAGTGGCCTACGAGCAGTACTTC.

The chain employs TRBV28 and TRBJ1-2, with D hard to call. With 3 bases removed from V and 5 bases from J, the gap between germline ends came to 7 bases. There are 12 residues in the CDR3. Germline V lookup: CDR1 MDHEN, CDR2 SYDVKM. In nucleotides, the CDR3 is TGTGCCAGCAGTTTCGAGGAATATGGCTACACCTTC. Amino acid sequence: CASSFEEYGYTF.

Details on this clonotype: This could be a read error, since a much larger clone is one nucleotide away. The CDR3 does not close with the conserved phenylalanine or tryptophan, likely indicating a read error. This chain connects TRBV6-2 or TRBV6-3 to TRBJ1-1; possible D gene TRBD1, 5 bases. The ends were cut back, 2 bases at V and 2 bases at J, with 15 bases in the middle. In germline, CDR1 is MNHEY, CDR2 SVGEGT. The CDR3 runs 16 residues. The CDR3 DNA sequence: TGTGCCAGCAGTTACCTAGACACAGGCGTTAACACTGAAGCTTTCATT. Protein: CASSYLDTGVNTEAFI.

Turning to this clonotype: This may come from a read error, since a much larger clone is one base off. The chain joins TRBV7-6 to TRBJ2-2, with D possibly matching TRBD2 (6 bases). Germline V gene data show CDR1 as SGHVS and CDR2 as FNYEAQ. This CDR3 spans 19 amino acids. Here the CDR3 DNA reads TGTGCCAGCAGCTTATACGCCACGGGGGTCCCAGCCCTCACCGGGGAGCCGTTTTTT. Translation gives CASSLYATGVPALTGEPFF.

The chain uses TRBV12-3 or TRBV12-4 and TRBJ2-5; TRBD2 agrees at 9 bases. Trimming took 2 bases from V and 5 from J; bases not matched to a gene: 6. The CDR3 has 15 residues. The CDR3 sequence is CASSLRASGMETQYF. CDR3 in DNA: TGTGCCAGCAGTTTAAGGGCTAGCGGGATGGAGACCCAGTACTTC.

This clonotype appeared a few times. The rearrangement joins TRBV20-1 to TRBJ1-1; D is unresolved. CDR3 length equals 13 residues. Per germline, CDR1 DFQATT and CDR2 SNEGSKA (reference sequence). V was cut by 2 bases and J by 4 bases, with 11 bases left in between. The CDR3 region is CSARPRRVTEAFF. CDR3 in DNA: TGCAGTGCTAGACCCAGGAGGGTCACTGAAGCTTTCTTT.

In its sample, this clonotype was seen a few times. The chain links TRBV7-9 to TRBJ2-2; D is uncertain. The CDR3 sequence is 13 residues long. Trimming cost V 5 bases and J 5 bases, with 9 bases left between them. Germline V gene lookup returns CDR1 SEHNR and CDR2 FQNEAQ (reference sequence). CDR3 sequence (DNA): TGTGCCAGCAGCGCGGCTAGAACCGGGGAGCTGTTTTTT. Protein product: CASSAARTGELFF.

This sequence joins TRBV7-9 and TRBJ2-1; 10 nucleotides line up with TRBD1. Losses at the gene ends were 5 bases for V and 8 bases for J; bases not matched to a gene: 15. Looked up from germline, CDR1 is SEHNR and CDR2 is FQNEAQ (reference sequence). There are 17 residues in the CDR3. The CDR3 DNA reads as TGTGCCAGCAGCGAGGGACAGGGGCCCACTTTAGTCGATGAGCAGTTCTTC. Translating gives CASSEGQGPTLVDEQFF.

This clonotype was seen a few times. This sequence joins TRBV4-1 and TRBJ2-7; the match to TRBD2 covers 8 bases. The J segment lost 7 bases and the V segment lost 3 bases, leaving 5 bases of the junction unmatched. This CDR3 spans 13 amino acids. Germline-derived CDR1 and CDR2 are MGHRA and YSYEKL. The CDR3 sequence: CASSHGGGEEQYF. CDR3 nucleotide sequence: TGCGCCAGCAGCCACGGGGGGGGCGAAGAGCAGTACTTC.

The chain has TRBV7-9 and TRBJ2-7, with TRBD2 identical over 8 bases. This CDR3 comprises 14 residues. Trimming removed 5 bases from V and 2 bases from J; junction bases left unmatched: 5. Germline CDR1 is SEHNR and CDR2 is FQNEAQ (reference sequence). This CDR3 is CASSRREVPYEQYF. The CDR3, as DNA: TGTGCCAGCAGCCGGCGGGAGGTCCCCTACGAGCAGTACTTC.